Listed here are 5 T cell receptor beta chains from one sample, sequenced in a study of technical replicates of blood from several donors. Sequencing used immunoSEQ multiplex PCR; TCRdb keeps in-frame clones, though not all of them. This table holds roughly 71,000 clones, just under 95% found once. Sequences were obtained from T cells isolated from PBMCs. The receptors were gathered from a human donor in good health.

This chain joins TRBV27 and TRBJ2-7; D perhaps matches TRBD1 (5 bases). This CDR3 is 14 amino acids long. V was trimmed by 6 bases and J by 9 bases, leaving 21 bases between them. Germline V gives CDR1 MNHEY, CDR2 SMNVEV (reference sequence). The chain's CDR3 is CASRGTGIPSGQYF. The CDR3 DNA is TGTGCCAGCAGAGGAACAGGAATCCCGTCAGGGCAGTACTTC.

CDR3 sequence: CASSYRPSSTDTQYF. The CDR3 DNA reads TGTGCCAGCAGTTACAGACCCTCTAGCACAGATACGCAGTATTTT. J is TRBJ2-3 and V is TRBV27; D gene uncertain. CDR3 length: 15 amino acids. Between the trimmed V and J ends, which lost 4 bases and 0 bases, there was a span of 11 bases. Germline V gene data show CDR1 as MNHEY and CDR2 as SMNVEV (reference sequence).

The chain recombines TRBV10-2 with TRBJ2-1; no clear D. There are 14 residues in the CDR3. The V gene lost 3 bases and the J gene lost 1 base, with 7 bases spanning the gap. The germline gives CDR1 WSHSY, CDR2 SAAADI. CDR3 protein: CASSDSFSYNEQFF. The CDR3 DNA follows: TGCGCCAGCAGTGATTCATTTTCCTACAATGAGCAGTTCTTC.

This chain links TRBV30 with TRBJ2-1; the match to TRBD2 covers 8 bases. CDR3 length: 14 residues. The germline CDR1 and CDR2 sequences are GTSNPN and SVGIG (reference sequence). The V gene end was trimmed by 2 bases and the J gene end by 7 bases; junction bases not matched to a gene: 7. Here the CDR3 reads CAWSRLAGKNEQFF. The CDR3 nucleotides read TGTGCCTGGAGTCGGTTAGCGGGAAAGAATGAGCAGTTCTTC.

The chain recombines TRBV15 with TRBJ1-1; TRBD1 matches 8 bases. Germline V gene sequence: CDR1 LNHNV, CDR2 YYDKDF (reference sequence). The CDR3 loop spans 15 amino acids. Unmatched junction bases numbered 10, after V lost 4 bases and J lost 6 bases. CDR3 DNA sequence: TGTGCCACCAGCACCCTAGGACAGGGAAGATCTGAAGCTTTCTTT. This translates into CATSTLGQGRSEAFF.